This entry describes one T cell receptor beta chain. Its antigen remains unidentified. These data belong to a study of long-term antiretroviral therapy in people with HIV. Survey-level resolution applied to immunoSEQ assay v3.0. Profiled with immunoSEQ multiplex PCR; TCRdb holds only in-frame clones, not every one. The sample carries tens of thousands of clones, roughly 80% recorded once. Study outcomes and limitations: HIV repertoire CDR3 lengths ranged less widely than those of controls.

Per individual, the PBMC samples numbered at least one pre-ART and at least two post-ART. Germline CDR1 MDHEN, CDR2 SYDVKM. V gave up 2 bases and J gave up 1 base, with 9 bases separating them. The CDR3 covers 15 residues. This receptor was identified in a man in his fifties with HIV. The source material was unsorted PBMCs, sampled 0.4 years after starting antiretroviral therapy. This rearrangement joins TRBV28 to TRBJ1-5; D may be TRBD1 (6 bases). The CDR3 DNA sequence: TGTGCCAGCAGTTTAGGGGGCCGGAGCAATCAGCCCCAGCATTTT. It yields the protein CASSLGGRSNQPQHF.